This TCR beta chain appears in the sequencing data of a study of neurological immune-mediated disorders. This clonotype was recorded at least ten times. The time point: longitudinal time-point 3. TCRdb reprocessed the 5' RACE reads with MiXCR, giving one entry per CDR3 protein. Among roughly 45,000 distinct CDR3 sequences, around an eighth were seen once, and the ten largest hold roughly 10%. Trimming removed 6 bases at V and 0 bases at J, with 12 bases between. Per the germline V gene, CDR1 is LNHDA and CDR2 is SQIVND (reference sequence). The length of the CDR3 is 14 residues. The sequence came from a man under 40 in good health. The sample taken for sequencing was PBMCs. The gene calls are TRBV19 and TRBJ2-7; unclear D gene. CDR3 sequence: CASRSGVLSYEQYF. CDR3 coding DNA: TGTGCCAGTAGGAGTGGGGTCCTCTCCTACGAGCAGTACTTC.